Following are 13 T cell receptor beta chains from one sample sequenced in a study of human T cells and chemical hapten exposure. A single record per CDR3 protein comes from TCRdb applying MiXCR to the RACE reads. The sample records 100,000 or so distinct CDR3 sequences, 30% to 35% being singletons. The time point: patch test 3, about 24 weeks after DPC sensitization. Treatment indicated: therapeutic diphenylcyclopropenone sensitization with weekly scalp DPC. Sample: whole blood, taken in connection with sensitization to the hapten diphenylcyclopropenone (DPC). These TCRs come from a middle-aged man with alopecia areata. Some clones in this sample may be carry-over from other donors' samples.

The chain joins TRBV20-1 to TRBJ1-1; TRBD1 is a possible D gene (5 bases). This CDR3 is built from 12 residues. V gave up 3 bases and J gave up 3 bases, with 8 bases separating them. Germline CDR1 is DFQATT and CDR2 is SNEGSKA (reference sequence). The CDR3 sequence is CSASSRDTEAFF. The CDR3, as DNA: TGCAGTGCTAGTTCCAGGGACACTGAAGCTTTCTTT.

The chain couples TRBV2 to TRBJ1-5; no definite D call. The CDR3 loop spans 13 amino acids. Germline values: CDR1 SNHLY, CDR2 FYNNEI. Trimming shortened V by 7 bases and J by 7 bases, and 14 bases separated the two germline ends. The chain's CDR3 is CASNGDRLQPQHF. The DNA for the CDR3 is TGTGCCAGCAACGGTGATCGCCTCCAGCCCCAGCATTTT.

The chain employs TRBV29-1 and TRBJ2-3; the match to TRBD2 covers 12 bases. V lost 4 bases and J lost 2; bases outside the gene matches: 16. In germline, CDR1 is SQVTM, CDR2 ANQGSEA. There are 19 residues in the CDR3. Here the CDR3 DNA reads TGCAGCGTTGCGAGGGCTAGCGGGAGGGTCATCCATTCCACAGATACGCAGTATTTT. The encoded protein is CSVARASGRVIHSTDTQYF.

J is TRBJ1-2 and V is TRBV3-1, with 7 bases aligning to TRBD1. The CDR3 totals 12 residues. The V gene's germline CDR1 is LGHDT and CDR2 YNNKEL (reference sequence). The V gene end was trimmed by 5 bases and the J gene end by 8 bases; junction bases not matched to a gene: 5. The CDR3 region is CASSSTGDGYTF. DNA of the CDR3: TGTGCCAGCAGCTCTACAGGGGACGGCTACACCTTC.

This clonotype showed up just a few times. The V and J genes are TRBV29-1 and TRBJ2-1, with TRBD2 identical over 11 bases. Germline CDR1 SQVTM, CDR2 ANQGSEA. Trimming cost V 6 bases and J 5 bases; bases outside gene matches: 6. The CDR3 runs to 14 residues. CDR3 residues: CSVVLAGAHNEQFF. In nucleotides, the CDR3 is TGCAGCGTCGTACTAGCGGGGGCCCACAATGAGCAGTTCTTC.

The chain has TRBV5-1 and TRBJ1-4; D not certain. This CDR3 spans 14 amino acids. CDR1 is SGHRS and CDR2 is YFSETQ in the germline V gene. Trimming cost V 0 bases and J 5 bases, with 8 bases left between them. CDR3 residues: CASSLASPNEKLFF. In DNA form, the CDR3 reads TGCGCCAGCAGCTTGGCGTCACCAAATGAAAAACTGTTTTTT. Complete variable domain (other parts from reference TRBV5-1 and TRBJ1-4): KAGVTQTPRYLIKTRGQQVTLSCSPISGHRSVSWYQQTPGQGLQFLFEYFSETQRNKGNFPGRFSGRQFSNSRSEMNVSTLELGDSALYLCASSLASPNEKLFFGSGTQLSVL.

This clonotype came up a few times. The V gene is TRBV5-6, the J gene TRBJ2-2; D call uncertain. Germline V lookup: CDR1 SGHDT, CDR2 YYEEEE. Trimming removed 1 base at V and 1 base at J, with 5 bases between. This CDR3 has 14 amino acids. In nucleotides, the CDR3 is TGTGCCAGCAGCTTGACGATGAACACCGGGGAGCTGTTTTTT. Translation: CASSLTMNTGELFF.

This clonotype has only a few counts. The gene calls are TRBV21-1 and TRBJ2-6; the DNA was not compared with TRBD1, the D call given in the table. TRBV21-1 is given as a pseudogene. This CDR3 region has 16 residues. Written as DNA, the CDR3 is TGTGCCAGCACGGGGACAGGGCCCTCTGGGGCCAACGTCCTGACTTTC. Protein product: CASTGTGPSGANVLTF.

This chain uses TRBV15 with TRBJ2-7; D gene ambiguous. V was cut by 0 bases and J by 4 bases, with 10 bases left in between. CDR3 length equals 14 residues. Germline CDR1 is LNHNV and CDR2 is YYDKDF (reference sequence). The CDR3 loop reads CATSRDRTGYEQYF. As DNA, the CDR3 is TGTGCCACCAGCAGAGACAGGACCGGTTACGAGCAGTACTTC.

This clonotype has a handful of counts. This chain joins TRBV6-1 and TRBJ1-5; D gene unclear. This CDR3 contains 13 residues. Germline V gives CDR1 MNHNS, CDR2 SASEGT. CDR3 nucleotide sequence: TGTTCTGTTACGAGGGATCCTAATCAGCCCCAGCATTTT. It codes for CSVTRDPNQPQHF.

The chain recombines TRBV20-1 with TRBJ2-3; 10 bases match TRBD2. Per the germline V gene, CDR1 is DFQATT and CDR2 is SNEGSKA (reference sequence). The trim removed 2 bases at V and 4 bases at J, leaving 6 bases unmatched. The CDR3 length is 15 residues. CDR3 coding DNA: TGCAGTGCTAGACCTGGGACTAGCGTTGCAGATACGCAGTATTTT. Amino acid sequence: CSARPGTSVADTQYF.

The rearrangement joins TRBV21-1 to TRBJ2-7; the D call of TRBD1 is as the table states it, not checked on the DNA. TRBV21-1 is assigned pseudogene status. The CDR3 loop spans 15 amino acids. CDR3 residues: CASSKGGTGLREQYV. The CDR3 DNA follows: TGTGCCAGCAGCAAAGGGGGGACAGGGCTAAGGGAGCAGTACGTC.

The chain carries TRBV5-4 and TRBJ1-1; maybe TRBD1 (5 bases). The CDR3 has 13 residues. From germline, CDR1 is SGHNT and CDR2 YYREEE (reference sequence). V lost 4 bases and J lost 5, with 12 bases in between. Here the CDR3 DNA reads TGTGCCAGCAGCCGGGGGGGATGGACTGAAGCTTTCTTT. Its translation: CASSRGGWTEAFF.